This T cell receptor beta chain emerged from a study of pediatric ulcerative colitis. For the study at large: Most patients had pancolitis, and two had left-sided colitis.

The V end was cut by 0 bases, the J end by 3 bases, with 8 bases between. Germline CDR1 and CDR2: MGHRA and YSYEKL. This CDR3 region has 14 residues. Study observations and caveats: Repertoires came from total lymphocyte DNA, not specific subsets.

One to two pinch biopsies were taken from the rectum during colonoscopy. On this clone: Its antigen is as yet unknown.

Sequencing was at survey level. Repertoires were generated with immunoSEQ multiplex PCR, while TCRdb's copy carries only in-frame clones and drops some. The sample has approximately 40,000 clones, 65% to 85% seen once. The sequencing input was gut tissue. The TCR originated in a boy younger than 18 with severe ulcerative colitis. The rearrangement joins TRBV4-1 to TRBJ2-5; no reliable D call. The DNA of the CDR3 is TGCGCCAGCAGCCAAGAGGGCCAGGAAGAGACCCAGTACTTC. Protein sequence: CASSQEGQEETQYF.